This T cell receptor (beta chain) was recorded in a study of blood T cell repertoires in COVID-19 (TCRdb year 2020). Context from the whole study: The collaborator samples originated in the United States, Italy and Spain and spanned the acute and convalescent phases of COVID-19. The material from the prospective study consisted of cDNA or gDNA derived from T cells, B-cell-depleted T cells, or PBMCs. The dataset comprised deeply sampled blood TCRbeta repertoires from subjects exposed to, actively infected with, or recovered from COVID-19. The repertoires were released in a freely available public database meant as a resource for research on the immune response to SARS-CoV-2. Samples were obtained from the ongoing ImmuneRACE study (first 160 participants) and from 1,254 subjects provided by 6 global collaborators. Sample metadata almost always included a de-identified subject ID, COVID-19 status, age in years and sex. Where HLA class I and class II types were available, the types were taken from metadata supplied by the sample provider, not from assay-based typing. The paper's findings and limits, for the study overall: The amount of clinical and demographic metadata varied by source and participant and was provided uncurated.

TCRbeta CDR3 regions were amplified from genomic DNA by means of the immunoSEQ Assay, a bias-controlled multiplex PCR. Per the original workflow: The number of nucleated cells in each sample was estimated from the amplification of reference gene primers within the assay. To quantify the absolute abundance of each unique TCRbeta CDR3 rearrangement, sequence reads were collapsed and filtered. For each sample, productive Simpson clonality was calculated as the square root of Simpson's diversity index over productive rearrangements. The clones in this table, taken by TCRdb from immuneACCESS, are in-frame only. Not every clone is retained; where verified, under half of the shortfall comes from an unresolved V gene, and the cause of the rest is unknown. V, J and clone size were drawn from that table, and D and trimming were deduced from the DNA. The sample data list a few hundred thousand clones, and about 92% of these were observed just once. The biggest ten clones account for under 0.7% of the sample.

Inclusive of the bounding cysteine and phenylalanine, the CDR3 is 17 residues long. The read is trimmed to its CDR3 DNA, 51 bases read in frame from base 1. Germline trimming amounts to 2 bases on V and 6 bases on J, with 15 as the count of junction bases outside the gene matches. Sequences SGHTA (CDR1) and FQGNSA (CDR2) are obtained from the germline V gene. A word on this clone: It lacks a known antigen. No much larger clone exists at a distance of one base, and base qualities are not known.

In the prospective study, participants were about 18 to 95 years old, resided in approximately 25 geographic areas of the United States, and were enrolled through a virtual design. In the prospective study, cohorts were assigned on the basis of participant-reported clinical history obtained from a screening survey and a study questionnaire. ImmuneRACE Cohort 3 recovered participants were defined by two consecutive negative NP/OP PCR tests, healthcare professional clearance, or symptom resolution. Mobile phlebotomists in the prospective study collected whole blood, serum and a nasopharyngeal or oropharyngeal swab from every participant. Prospective study participants could optionally give additional blood draws and questionnaires over a roughly two-month period. Before DNA extraction, blood samples from the prospective study were shipped at room temperature or frozen.

The chain joins TRBV7-2 to TRBJ1-1, with TRBD1 matching 7 junction bases. This sequence originates from a man in his late teens or twenties who had recovered from COVID-19. Sequenced: PBMCs or T cells enriched from blood (not recorded which). The encoded CDR3 is CASSLWTGYLADSEAFF. The DNA sequence follows: TGTGCCAGCAGCTTATGGACAGGCTACCTAGCCGATTCTGAAGCTTTCTTT. Reference TRBV7-2 and TRBJ1-1 proteins supply the regions before and after the CDR3; the full variable domain is: GAGVSQSPSNKVTEKGKDVELRCDPISGHTALYWYRQSLGQGLEFLIYFQGNSAPDKSGLPSDRFSAERTGGSVSTLTIQRTQQEDSAVYLCASSLWTGYLADSEAFFGQGTRLTVV.